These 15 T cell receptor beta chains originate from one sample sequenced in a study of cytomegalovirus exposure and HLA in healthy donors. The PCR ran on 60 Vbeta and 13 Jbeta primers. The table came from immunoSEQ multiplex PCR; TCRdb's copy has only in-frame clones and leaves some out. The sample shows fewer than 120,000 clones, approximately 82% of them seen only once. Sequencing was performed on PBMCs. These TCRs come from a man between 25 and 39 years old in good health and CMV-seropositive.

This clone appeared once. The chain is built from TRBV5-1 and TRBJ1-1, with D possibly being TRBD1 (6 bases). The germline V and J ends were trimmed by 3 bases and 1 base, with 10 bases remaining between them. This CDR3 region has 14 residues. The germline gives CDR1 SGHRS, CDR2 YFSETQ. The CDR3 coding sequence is TGCGCCAGCAGCTCCGGGACACAGAACACTGAAGCTTTCTTT. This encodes CASSSGTQNTEAFF.

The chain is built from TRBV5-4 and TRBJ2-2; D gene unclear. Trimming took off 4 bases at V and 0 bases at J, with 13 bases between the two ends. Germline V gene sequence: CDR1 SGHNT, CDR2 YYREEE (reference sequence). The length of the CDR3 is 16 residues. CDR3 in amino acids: CASSHEALPNTGELFF. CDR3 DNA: TGTGCCAGCAGCCATGAGGCACTACCGAACACCGGGGAGCTGTTTTTT. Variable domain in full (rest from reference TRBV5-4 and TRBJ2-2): ETGVTQSPTHLIKTRGQQVTLRCSSQSGHNTVSWYQQALGQGPQFIFQYYREEENGRGNFPPRFSGLQFPNYSSELNVNALELDDSALYLCASSHEALPNTGELFFGEGSRLTVL.

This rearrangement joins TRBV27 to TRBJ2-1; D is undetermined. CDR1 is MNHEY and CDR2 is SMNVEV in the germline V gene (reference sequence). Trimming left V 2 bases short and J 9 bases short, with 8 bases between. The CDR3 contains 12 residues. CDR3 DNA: TGTGCCAGCAGTTTACCCCCCGGTGAGCAGTTCTTC. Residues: CASSLPPGEQFF.

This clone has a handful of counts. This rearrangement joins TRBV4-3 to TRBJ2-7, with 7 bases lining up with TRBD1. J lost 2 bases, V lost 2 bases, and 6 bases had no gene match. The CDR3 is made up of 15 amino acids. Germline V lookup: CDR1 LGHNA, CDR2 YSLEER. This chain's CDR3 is CASSQTRTGTYEQYF. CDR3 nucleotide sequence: TGCGCCAGCAGCCAAACCCGGACAGGCACCTACGAGCAGTACTTC.

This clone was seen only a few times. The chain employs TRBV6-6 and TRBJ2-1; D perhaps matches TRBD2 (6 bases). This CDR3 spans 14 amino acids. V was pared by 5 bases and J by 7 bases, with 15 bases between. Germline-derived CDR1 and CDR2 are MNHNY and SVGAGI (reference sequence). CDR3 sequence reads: CASSIAGPRNEQFF. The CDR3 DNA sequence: TGTGCCAGCAGTATCGCGGGGCCGCGGAATGAGCAGTTCTTC.

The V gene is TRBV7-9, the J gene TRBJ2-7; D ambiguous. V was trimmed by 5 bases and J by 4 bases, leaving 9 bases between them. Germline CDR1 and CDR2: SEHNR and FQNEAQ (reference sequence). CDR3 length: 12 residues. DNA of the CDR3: TGTGCCAGCAGCCAGTCGCGGTACGAGCAGTACTTC. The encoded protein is CASSQSRYEQYF.

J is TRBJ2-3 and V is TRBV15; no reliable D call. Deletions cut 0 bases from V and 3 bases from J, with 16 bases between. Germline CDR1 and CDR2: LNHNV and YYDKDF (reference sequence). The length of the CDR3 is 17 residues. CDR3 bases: TGTGCCACCAGCAGAGATCCCACCAGTGCAGGTACAGATACGCAGTATTTT. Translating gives CATSRDPTSAGTDTQYF.

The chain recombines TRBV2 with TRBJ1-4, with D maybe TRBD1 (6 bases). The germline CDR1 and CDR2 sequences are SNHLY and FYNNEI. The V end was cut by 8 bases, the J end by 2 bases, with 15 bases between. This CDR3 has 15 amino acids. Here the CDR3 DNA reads TGTGCCAGCGAAAAGGGGGTGTCGACTAATGAAAAACTGTTTTTT. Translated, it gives CASEKGVSTNEKLFF.

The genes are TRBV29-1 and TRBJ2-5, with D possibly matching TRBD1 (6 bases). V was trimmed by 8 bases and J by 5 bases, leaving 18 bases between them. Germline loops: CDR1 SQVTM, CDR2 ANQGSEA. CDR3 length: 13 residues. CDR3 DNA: TGCAGCTCAAGGGGGATGTCGGGGGAGACCCAGTACTTC. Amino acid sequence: CSSRGMSGETQYF.

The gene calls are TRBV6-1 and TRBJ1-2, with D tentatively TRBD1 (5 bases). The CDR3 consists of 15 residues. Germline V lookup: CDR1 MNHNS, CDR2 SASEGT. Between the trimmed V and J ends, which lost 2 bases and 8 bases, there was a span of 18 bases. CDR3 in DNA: TGTGCCAGCAGTGAAATCCCGGCAGGGTTTGAAGGCTACACCTTC. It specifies CASSEIPAGFEGYTF.

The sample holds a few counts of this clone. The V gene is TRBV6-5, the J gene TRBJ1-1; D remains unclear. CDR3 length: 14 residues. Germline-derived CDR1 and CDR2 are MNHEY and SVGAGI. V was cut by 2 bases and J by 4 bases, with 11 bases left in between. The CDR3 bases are TGTGCCAGCAGTTACCTTGCGGGGAGCACTGAAGCTTTCTTT. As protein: CASSYLAGSTEAFF.

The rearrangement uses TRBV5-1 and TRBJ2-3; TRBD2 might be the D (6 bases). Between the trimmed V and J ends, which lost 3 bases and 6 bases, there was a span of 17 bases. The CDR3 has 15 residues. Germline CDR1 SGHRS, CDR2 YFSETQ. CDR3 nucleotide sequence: TGCGCCAGCAGCTCAAGCGGGCACCAAGGGGATACGCAGTATTTT. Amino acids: CASSSSGHQGDTQYF.

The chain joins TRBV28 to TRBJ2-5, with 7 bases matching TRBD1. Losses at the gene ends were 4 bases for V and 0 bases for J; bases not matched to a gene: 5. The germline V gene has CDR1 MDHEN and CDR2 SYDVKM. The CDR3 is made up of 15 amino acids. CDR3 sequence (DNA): TGTGCCAGCAGTTCCCTGGGACAGAACCAAGAGACCCAGTACTTC. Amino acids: CASSSLGQNQETQYF.

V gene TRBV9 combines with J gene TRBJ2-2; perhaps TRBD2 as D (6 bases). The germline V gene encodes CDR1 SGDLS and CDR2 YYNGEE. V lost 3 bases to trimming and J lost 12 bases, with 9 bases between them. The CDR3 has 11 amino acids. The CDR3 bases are TGTGCCAGCAGCGGGGACTCTCAGCTGTTTTTT. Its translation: CASSGDSQLFF.

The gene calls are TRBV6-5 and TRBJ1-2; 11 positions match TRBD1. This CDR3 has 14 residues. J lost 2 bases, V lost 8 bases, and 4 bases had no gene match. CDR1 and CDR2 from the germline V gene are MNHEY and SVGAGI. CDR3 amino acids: CASRGQGENYGYTF. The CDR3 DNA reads TGTGCCAGCCGGGGACAGGGGGAAAACTATGGCTACACCTTC.